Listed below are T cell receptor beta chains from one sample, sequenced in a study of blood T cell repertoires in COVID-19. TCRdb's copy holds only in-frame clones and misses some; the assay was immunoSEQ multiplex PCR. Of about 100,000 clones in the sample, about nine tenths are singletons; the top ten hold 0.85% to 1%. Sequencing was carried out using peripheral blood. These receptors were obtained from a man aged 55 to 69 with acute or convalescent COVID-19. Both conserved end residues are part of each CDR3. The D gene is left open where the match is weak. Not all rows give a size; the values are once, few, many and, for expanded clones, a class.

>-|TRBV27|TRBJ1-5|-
TGTGCCAGCAGTTTAACGGGACATTTCTTCTCCGGTCAGCCCCAGCATTTT
CASSLTGHFFSGQPQHF
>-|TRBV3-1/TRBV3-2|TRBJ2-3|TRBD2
TGTGCCAGCAGCCAAGGAGGGAGGGTCACAGATACGCAGTATTTT
CASSQGGRVTDTQYF
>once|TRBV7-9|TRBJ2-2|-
TGTGCCAGCAGCTTAAGGGGCGTCGCTATGACCGGGGAGCTGTTTTTT
CASSLRGVAMTGELFF
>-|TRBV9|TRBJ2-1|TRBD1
TGTGCCAGCAGCGGGGGGACAGGGGAGCAGTTCTTC
CASSGGTGEQFF
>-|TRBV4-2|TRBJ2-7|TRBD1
TGTGCCAGCAGCCCCACAGGGGCCTACGAGCAGTACTTC
CASSPTGAYEQYF
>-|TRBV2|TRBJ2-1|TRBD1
TGTGCCAGCAGGAGGGGACAGGGAAGTTTCAATGAGCAGTTCTTC
CASRRGQGSFNEQFF
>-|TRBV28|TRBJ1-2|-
TGTGCCAGCAGTTTATTCGGGGGGTCCGGCTATGGCTACACCTTC
CASSLFGGSGYGYTF
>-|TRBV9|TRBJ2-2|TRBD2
TGTGCCAGCAGCCTTAGCGGGTCGAACACCGGGGAGCTGTTTTTT
CASSLSGSNTGELFF
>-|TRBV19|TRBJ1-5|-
TGTGCCAGTAGTTCGACAGGAGGTAGCAATCAGCCCCAGCATTTT
CASSSTGGSNQPQHF
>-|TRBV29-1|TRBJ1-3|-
TGCAGCGTTGATGCCACGGGCTCTGGAAACACCATATATTTT
CSVDATGSGNTIYF
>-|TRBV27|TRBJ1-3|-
TGTGCCAGCAAGCAGAGCCGGCTTGAGGGAACCACCATATATTTT
CASKQSRLEGTTIYF
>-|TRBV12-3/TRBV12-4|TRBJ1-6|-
TGTGCCAGCAGTTATCAGGTTAATTCACCCCTCCACTTT
CASSYQVNSPLHF
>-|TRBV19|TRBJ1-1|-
TGTGCCAGTACCGCCGGCGGGGGGCACACTGAAGCTTTCTTT
CASTAGGGHTEAFF
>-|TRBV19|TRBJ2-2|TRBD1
TGTGCCAGCCTACAGGGGGCGGGTGCCGGGGAGCTGTTTTTT
CASLQGAGAGELFF
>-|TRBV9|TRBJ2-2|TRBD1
TGTGCCAGCAGCGCCAGGACAGGGACGACCGGGGAGCTGTTTTTT
CASSARTGTTGELFF
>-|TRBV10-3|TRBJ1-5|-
TGTGCCATCAGTGAGTCCAGGGCCCCGAATCAGCCCCAGCATTTT
CAISESRAPNQPQHF
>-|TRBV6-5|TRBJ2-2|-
TGTGCCAGCATTCCTACTAGTTTAAGCACCGGGGAGCTGTTTTTT
CASIPTSLSTGELFF
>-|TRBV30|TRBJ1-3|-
TGTGCCTGGAGTGTACAGGGCTGGAACACCATATATTTT
CAWSVQGWNTIYF
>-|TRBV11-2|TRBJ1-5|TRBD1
TGTGCCAGCAGCGGGGCGGGGCAGGGGGCTTCTCAGCCCCAGCATTTT
CASSGAGQGASQPQHF
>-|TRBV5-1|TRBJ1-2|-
TGCGCCAGCAGCCTGACAGACTATGGCTACACCTTC
CASSLTDYGYTF
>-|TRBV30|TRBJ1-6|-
TGTGCCTGGAGTGCAGACTATAATTCACCCCTCCACTTT
CAWSADYNSPLHF
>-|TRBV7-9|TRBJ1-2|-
TGTGCCAGCAGCCGGGAGGGGGACGGCTACACCTTC
CASSREGDGYTF
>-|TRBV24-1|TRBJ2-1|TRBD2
TGTGCCACCAGTGATGGGACTAGCGGGCGTTCCTACAATGAGCAGTTCTTC
CATSDGTSGRSYNEQFF
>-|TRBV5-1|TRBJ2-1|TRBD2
TGCGCCAGCAGCTCTTATAGACTAGCGGGGACGCCCGGCAATGAGCAGTTCTTC
CASSSYRLAGTPGNEQFF
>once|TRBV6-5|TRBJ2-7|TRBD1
TGTGCCAGCAGCCGATATCCAGGGGGCACGGGCGAGCAGTACTTC
CASSRYPGGTGEQYF